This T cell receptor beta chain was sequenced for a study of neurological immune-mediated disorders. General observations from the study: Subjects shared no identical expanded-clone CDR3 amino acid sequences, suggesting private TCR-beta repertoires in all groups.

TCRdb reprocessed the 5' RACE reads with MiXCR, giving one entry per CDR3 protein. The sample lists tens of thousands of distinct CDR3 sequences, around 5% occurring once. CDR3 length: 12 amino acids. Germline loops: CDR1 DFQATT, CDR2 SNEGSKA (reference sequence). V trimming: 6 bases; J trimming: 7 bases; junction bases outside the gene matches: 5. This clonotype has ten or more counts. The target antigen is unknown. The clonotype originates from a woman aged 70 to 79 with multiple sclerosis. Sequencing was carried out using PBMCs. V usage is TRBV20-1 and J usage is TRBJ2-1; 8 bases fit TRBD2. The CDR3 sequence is CSAGTRFNEQFF. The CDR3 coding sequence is TGCAGTGCGGGGACTAGATTTAATGAGCAGTTCTTC.